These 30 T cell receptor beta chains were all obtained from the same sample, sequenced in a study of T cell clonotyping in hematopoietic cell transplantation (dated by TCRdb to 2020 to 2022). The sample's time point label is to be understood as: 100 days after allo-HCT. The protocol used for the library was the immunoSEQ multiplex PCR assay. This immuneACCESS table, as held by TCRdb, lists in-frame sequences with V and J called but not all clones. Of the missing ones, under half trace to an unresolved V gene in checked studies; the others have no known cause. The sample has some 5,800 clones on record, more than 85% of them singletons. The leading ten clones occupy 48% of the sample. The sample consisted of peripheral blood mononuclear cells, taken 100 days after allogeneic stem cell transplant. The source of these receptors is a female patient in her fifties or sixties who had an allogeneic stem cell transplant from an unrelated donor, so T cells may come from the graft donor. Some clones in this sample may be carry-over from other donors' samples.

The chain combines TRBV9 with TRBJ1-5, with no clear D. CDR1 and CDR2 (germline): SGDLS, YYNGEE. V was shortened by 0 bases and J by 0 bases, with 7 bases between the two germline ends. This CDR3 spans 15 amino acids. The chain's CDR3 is CASSVGGYSNQPQHF. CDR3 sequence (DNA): TGTGCCAGCAGCGTAGGAGGTTATAGCAATCAGCCCCAGCATTTT.

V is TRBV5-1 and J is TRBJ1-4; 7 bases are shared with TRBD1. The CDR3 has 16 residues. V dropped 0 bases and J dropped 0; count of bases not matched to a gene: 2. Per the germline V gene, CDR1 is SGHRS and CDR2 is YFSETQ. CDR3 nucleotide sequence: TGCGCCAGCAGCTTGGGACAGGGAACAACTAATGAAAAACTGTTTTTT. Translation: CASSLGQGTTNEKLFF.

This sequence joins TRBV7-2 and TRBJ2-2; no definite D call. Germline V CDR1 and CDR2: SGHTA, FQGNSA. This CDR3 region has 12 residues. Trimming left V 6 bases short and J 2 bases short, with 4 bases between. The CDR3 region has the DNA TGTGCCAGCAGTCTAAACACCGGGGAGCTGTTTTTT. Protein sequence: CASSLNTGELFF.

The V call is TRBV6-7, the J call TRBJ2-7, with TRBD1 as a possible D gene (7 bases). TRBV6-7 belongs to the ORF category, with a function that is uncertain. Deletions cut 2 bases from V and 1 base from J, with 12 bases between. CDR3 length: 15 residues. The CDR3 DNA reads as TGTGCCAGCAGTTACGAGGCAGGGGGGTCCTACGAGCAGTACTTC. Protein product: CASSYEAGGSYEQYF.

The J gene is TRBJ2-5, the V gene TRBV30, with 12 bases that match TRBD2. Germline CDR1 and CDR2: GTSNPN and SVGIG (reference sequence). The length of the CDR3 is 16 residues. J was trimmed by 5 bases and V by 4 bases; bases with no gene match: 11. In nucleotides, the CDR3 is TGTGCCTGGACTGGCCTAGCGGGAGGGCCCTCGGAGACCCAGTACTTC. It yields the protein CAWTGLAGGPSETQYF.

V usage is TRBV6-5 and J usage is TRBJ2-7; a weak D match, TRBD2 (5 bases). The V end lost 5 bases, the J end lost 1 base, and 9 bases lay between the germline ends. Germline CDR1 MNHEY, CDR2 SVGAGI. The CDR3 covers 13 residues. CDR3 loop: CASSATGSYEQYF. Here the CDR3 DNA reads TGTGCCAGCAGTGCCACGGGGTCCTACGAGCAGTACTTC.

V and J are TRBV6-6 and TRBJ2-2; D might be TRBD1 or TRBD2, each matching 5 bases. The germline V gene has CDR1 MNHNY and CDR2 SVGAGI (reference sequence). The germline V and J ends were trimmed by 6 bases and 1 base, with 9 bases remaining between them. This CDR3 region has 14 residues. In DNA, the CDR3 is TGTGCCAGCAGAAGCGGACAGAACACCGGGGAGCTGTTTTTT. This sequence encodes CASRSGQNTGELFF.

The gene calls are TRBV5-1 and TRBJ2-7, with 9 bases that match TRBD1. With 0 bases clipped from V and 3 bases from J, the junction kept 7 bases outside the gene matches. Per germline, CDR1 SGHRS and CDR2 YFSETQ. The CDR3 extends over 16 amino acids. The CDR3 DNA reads TGCGCCAGCAGCTTGGATCCCCCGGGACAGGGCTACGAGCAGTACTTC. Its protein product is CASSLDPPGQGYEQYF. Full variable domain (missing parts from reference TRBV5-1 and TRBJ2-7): KAGVTQTPRYLIKTRGQQVTLSCSPISGHRSVSWYQQTPGQGLQFLFEYFSETQRNKGNFPGRFSGRQFSNSRSEMNVSTLELGDSALYLCASSLDPPGQGYEQYFGPGTRLTVT.

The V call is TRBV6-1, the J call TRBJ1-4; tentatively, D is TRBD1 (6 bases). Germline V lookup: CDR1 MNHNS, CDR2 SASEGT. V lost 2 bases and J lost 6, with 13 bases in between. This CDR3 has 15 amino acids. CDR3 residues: CASSEPGVSYEKLFF. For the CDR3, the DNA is TGTGCCAGCAGTGAACCAGGGGTCTCGTATGAAAAACTGTTTTTT.

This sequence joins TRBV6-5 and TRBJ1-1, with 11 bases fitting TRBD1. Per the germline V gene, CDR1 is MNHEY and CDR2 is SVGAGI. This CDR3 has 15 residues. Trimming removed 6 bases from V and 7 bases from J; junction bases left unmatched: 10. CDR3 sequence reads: CASSRGQGARIEAFF. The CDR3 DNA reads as TGTGCCAGCAGCCGCGGACAGGGGGCGCGGATTGAAGCTTTCTTT.

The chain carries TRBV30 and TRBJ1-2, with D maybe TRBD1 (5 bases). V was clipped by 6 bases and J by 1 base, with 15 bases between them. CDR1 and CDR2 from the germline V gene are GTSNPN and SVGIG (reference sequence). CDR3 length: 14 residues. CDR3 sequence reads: CACPRAAFNYGYTF. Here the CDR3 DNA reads TGTGCCTGCCCCAGGGCAGCCTTTAACTATGGCTACACCTTC.

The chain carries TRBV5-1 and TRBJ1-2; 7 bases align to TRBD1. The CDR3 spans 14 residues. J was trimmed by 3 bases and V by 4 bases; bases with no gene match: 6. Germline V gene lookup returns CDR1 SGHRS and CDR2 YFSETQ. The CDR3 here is CASSTGQDDYGYTF. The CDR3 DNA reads TGCGCCAGCAGCACCGGACAGGACGACTATGGCTACACCTTC.

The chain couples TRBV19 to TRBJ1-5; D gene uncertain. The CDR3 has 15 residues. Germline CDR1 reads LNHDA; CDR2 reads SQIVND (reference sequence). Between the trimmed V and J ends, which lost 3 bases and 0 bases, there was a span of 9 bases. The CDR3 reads CASSMGAYSNQPQHF. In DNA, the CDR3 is TGTGCCAGTAGTATGGGAGCATATAGCAATCAGCCCCAGCATTTT.

The CDR3 bases are TGTGCCAGCAGCTTAGCGCAGGGTTGGAGCTACACCTTC. Its translation is CASSLAQGWSYTF. This chain links TRBV7-9 with TRBJ1-2; tentatively, D is TRBD1 (5 bases). The CDR3 totals 13 residues. Trimming cost V 0 bases and J 9 bases, with 11 bases left between them. Germline values: CDR1 SEHNR, CDR2 FQNEAQ (reference sequence).

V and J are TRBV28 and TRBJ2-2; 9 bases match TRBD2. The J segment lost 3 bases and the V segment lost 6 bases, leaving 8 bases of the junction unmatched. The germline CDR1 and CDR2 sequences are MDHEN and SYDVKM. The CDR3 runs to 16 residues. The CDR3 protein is CASRAQERGDTGELFF. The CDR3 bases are TGTGCCAGCAGGGCTCAGGAGCGGGGGGACACCGGGGAGCTGTTTTTT.

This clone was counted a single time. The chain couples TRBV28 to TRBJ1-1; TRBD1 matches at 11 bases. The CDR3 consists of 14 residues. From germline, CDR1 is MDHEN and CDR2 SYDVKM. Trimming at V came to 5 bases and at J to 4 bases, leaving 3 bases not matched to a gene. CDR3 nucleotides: TGTGCCAGCAGTCGGACAGGGGGCACCACTGAAGCTTTCTTT. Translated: CASSRTGGTTEAFF.

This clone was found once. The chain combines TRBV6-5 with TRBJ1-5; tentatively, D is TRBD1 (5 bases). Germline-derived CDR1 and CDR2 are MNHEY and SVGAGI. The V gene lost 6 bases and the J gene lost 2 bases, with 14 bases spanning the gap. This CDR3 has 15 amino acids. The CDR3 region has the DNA TGTGCCAGCAGCCCCCCGGGGCGAGGCAATCAGCCCCAGCATTTT. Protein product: CASSPPGRGNQPQHF.

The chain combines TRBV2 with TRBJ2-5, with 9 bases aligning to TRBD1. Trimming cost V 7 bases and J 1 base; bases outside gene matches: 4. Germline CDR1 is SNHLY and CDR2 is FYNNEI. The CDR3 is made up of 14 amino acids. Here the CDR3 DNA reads TGTGCCAGCAAGGGACAGGGTGTCCAAGAGACCCAGTACTTC. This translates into CASKGQGVQETQYF.

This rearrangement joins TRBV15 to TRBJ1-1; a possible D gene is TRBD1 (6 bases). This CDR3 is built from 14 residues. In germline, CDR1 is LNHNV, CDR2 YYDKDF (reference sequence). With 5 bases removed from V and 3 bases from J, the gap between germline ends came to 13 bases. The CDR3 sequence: CATSGPYRDTEAFF. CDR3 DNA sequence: TGTGCCACCAGCGGACCGTACAGGGACACTGAAGCTTTCTTT.

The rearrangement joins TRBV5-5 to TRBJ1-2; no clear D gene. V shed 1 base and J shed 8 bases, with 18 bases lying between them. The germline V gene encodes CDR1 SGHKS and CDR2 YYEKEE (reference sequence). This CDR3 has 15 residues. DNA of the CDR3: TGTGCCAGCAGCTTGTATTCGTTGAGGGTGGACGGCTACACCTTC. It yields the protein CASSLYSLRVDGYTF. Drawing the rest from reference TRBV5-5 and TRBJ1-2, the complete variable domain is DAGVTQSPTHLIKTRGQQVTLRCSPISGHKSVSWYQQVLGQGPQFIFQYYEKEERGRGNFPDRFSARQFPNYSSELNVNALLLGDSALYLCASSLYSLRVDGYTFGSGTRLTVV.

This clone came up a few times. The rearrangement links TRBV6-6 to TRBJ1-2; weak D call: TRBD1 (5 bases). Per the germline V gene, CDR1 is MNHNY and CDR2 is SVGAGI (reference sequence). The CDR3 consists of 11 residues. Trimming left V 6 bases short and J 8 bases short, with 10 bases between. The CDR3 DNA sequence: TGTGCCAGCAGCCGAGGGGAAGGCTACACCTTC. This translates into CASSRGEGYTF.

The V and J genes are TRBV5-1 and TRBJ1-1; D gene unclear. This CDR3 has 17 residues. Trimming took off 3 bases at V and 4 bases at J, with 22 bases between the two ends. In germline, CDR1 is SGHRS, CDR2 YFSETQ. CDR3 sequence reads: CASSSDLFQVRGTEAFF. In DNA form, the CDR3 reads TGCGCCAGCAGCTCTGACCTGTTCCAGGTAAGAGGCACTGAAGCTTTCTTT. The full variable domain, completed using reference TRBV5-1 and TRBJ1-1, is KAGVTQTPRYLIKTRGQQVTLSCSPISGHRSVSWYQQTPGQGLQFLFEYFSETQRNKGNFPGRFSGRQFSNSRSEMNVSTLELGDSALYLCASSSDLFQVRGTEAFFGQGTRLTVV.

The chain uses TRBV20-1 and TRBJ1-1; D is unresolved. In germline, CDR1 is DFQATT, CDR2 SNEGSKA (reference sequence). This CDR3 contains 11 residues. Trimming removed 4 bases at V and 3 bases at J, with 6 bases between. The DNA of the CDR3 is TGCAGTGCTAAAACGGACACTGAAGCTTTCTTT. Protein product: CSAKTDTEAFF.

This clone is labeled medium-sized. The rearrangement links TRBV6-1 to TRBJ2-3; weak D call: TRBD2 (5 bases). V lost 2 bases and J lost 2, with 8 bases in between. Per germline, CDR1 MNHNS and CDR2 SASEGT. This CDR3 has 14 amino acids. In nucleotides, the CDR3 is TGTGCCAGCAGTGAAAGAGGGAACACAGATACGCAGTATTTT. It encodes CASSERGNTDTQYF.

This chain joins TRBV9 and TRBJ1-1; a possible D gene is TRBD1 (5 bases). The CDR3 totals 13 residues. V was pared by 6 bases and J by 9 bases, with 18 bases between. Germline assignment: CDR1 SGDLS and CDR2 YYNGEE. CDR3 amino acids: CASTFTSEGQAFF. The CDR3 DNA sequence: TGTGCCAGCACATTTACTTCAGAGGGACAAGCTTTCTTT.

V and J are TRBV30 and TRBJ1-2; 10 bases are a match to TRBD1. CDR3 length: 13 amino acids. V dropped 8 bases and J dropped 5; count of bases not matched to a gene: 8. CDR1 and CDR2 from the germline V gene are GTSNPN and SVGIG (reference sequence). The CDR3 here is CAGTGTGVYGYTF. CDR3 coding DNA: TGTGCCGGAACCGGGACAGGGGTTTATGGCTACACCTTC.

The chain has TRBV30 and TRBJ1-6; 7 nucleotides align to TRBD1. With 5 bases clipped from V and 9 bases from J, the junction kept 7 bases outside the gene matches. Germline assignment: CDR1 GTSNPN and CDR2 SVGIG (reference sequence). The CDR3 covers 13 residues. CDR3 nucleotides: TGTGCCTGGGGTGACAGGGAAGCTTCACCCCTCCACTTT. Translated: CAWGDREASPLHF.

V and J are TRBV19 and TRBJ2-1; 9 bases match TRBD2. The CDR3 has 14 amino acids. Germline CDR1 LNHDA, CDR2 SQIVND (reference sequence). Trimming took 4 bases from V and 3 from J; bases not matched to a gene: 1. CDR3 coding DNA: TGTGCCAGTAGTAGCGGGGGGGACTACAATGAGCAGTTCTTC. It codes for CASSSGGDYNEQFF.

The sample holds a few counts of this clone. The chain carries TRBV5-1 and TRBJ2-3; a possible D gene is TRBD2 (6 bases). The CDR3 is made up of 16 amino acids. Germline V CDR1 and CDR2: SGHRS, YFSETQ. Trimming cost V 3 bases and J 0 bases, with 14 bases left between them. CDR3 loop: CASSSGTHPSTDTQYF. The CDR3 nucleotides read TGCGCCAGCAGCTCCGGGACTCACCCTAGCACAGATACGCAGTATTTT.

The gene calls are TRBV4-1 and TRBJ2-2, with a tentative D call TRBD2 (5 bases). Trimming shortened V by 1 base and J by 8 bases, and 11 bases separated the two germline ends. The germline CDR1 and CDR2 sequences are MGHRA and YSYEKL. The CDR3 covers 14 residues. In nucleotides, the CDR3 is TGCGCCAGCAGCCAAGCGTCGGGGTGGGGGGAGCTGTTTTTT. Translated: CASSQASGWGELFF.